These T cell receptor beta chains were read from a single sample in a study of T cells in Graves' hyperthyroidism and ophthalmopathy. Via MiXCR, TCRdb re-called the multiplex PCR reads, giving one row per CDR3 protein. The sample has 620,000 or so distinct CDR3 sequences, 13% to 15% seen once. Sequenced material: blood. All receptors derive from a woman between 45 and 65 years old with Graves' ophthalmopathy. Both conserved end residues are part of each CDR3. A D gene is named only where the DNA matches it firmly. Part of the rows lack a size; the others show once, few, many or a class for expanded clones.

CASSFKQGTDTQYF | many | TRBJ2-3 | TRBD1 | TRBV7-2
CASSRVGTSYNEQFF | NA | TRBJ2-1 | NA | TRBV9
CSARPFSGRVDTQYF | many | TRBJ2-3 | TRBD2 | TRBV20-1
CASSLGQATDTQYF | many | TRBJ2-3 | TRBD1 | TRBV7-2
CAISGGQGNTEAFF | few | TRBJ1-1 | TRBD1 | TRBV10-3
CAISETRGGAYEQYF | many | TRBJ2-7 | TRBD2 | TRBV10-3
CASSYSPKGDYSSTDTQYF | NA | TRBJ2-3 | NA | TRBV6-2/TRBV6-3
CAWSAGIGTIGNTIYF | few | TRBJ1-3 | NA | TRBV30
CACREISADTQYF | NA | TRBJ2-3 | NA | TRBV6-2/TRBV6-3
CASSFDWGEGEAFF | many | TRBJ1-1 | NA | TRBV7-9
CASMAGTVNQPQHF | NA | TRBJ1-5 | TRBD1 | TRBV19
CASSLYALKREGLDEQFF | many | TRBJ2-1 | TRBD2 | TRBV7-9
CSVLYGLAVSTDTQYF | NA | TRBJ2-3 | TRBD2 | TRBV29-1
CASSPLNEQFF | many | TRBJ2-1 | NA | TRBV28
CSARVGNSNQPQHF | many | TRBJ1-5 | NA | TRBV20-1
CASSYGTSGYNEQFF | many | TRBJ2-1 | TRBD2 | TRBV6-5
CASSVSSGSSYEQFF | many | TRBJ2-1 | TRBD2 | TRBV9
CSASSDTQYF | many | TRBJ2-3 | NA | TRBV20-1
CASSEFRDRGTYEQYF | many | TRBJ2-7 | TRBD1 | TRBV6-1
CASSFPTDRTNEKLFF | few | TRBJ1-4 | NA | TRBV13
CSVFRKETQYF | many | TRBJ2-5 | NA | TRBV20-1
CASSLGLGFSGDEQYF | many | TRBJ2-7 | NA | TRBV7-2
CASSSSSGANVLTF | many | TRBJ2-6 | NA | TRBV28
CASTLNPGSTSNEQFF | many | TRBJ2-1 | NA | TRBV2
CASSTTDTQYF | many | TRBJ2-3 | NA | TRBV27
CASSLSRSGPTDTQYF | many | TRBJ2-3 | TRBD2 | TRBV18
CATTGQGGYEQYF | few | TRBJ2-7 | TRBD1 | TRBV10-3
CASSPTGNTDTQYF | many | TRBJ2-3 | NA | TRBV18
CASSQDMTSGSRGDEQFF | NA | TRBJ2-1 | TRBD2 | TRBV14
CASSIAGVDIQYF | many | TRBJ2-4 | TRBD2 | TRBV28
CASSLSSAGTGGNEQFF | NA | TRBJ2-1 | TRBD1 | TRBV12-3/TRBV12-4
CASLDREGYGYTF | many | TRBJ1-2 | TRBD1 | TRBV7-2
CSVHSITADHYNEQFF | many | TRBJ2-1 | NA | TRBV20-1
CSGDRNTEAFF | many | TRBJ1-1 | TRBD1 | TRBV29-1
CASSLALGTGTEAFF | NA | TRBJ1-1 | TRBD1 | TRBV5-1
CASSPEDEKQYF | many | TRBJ2-3 | NA | TRBV18
CASSQGLAGFDEQFF | many | TRBJ2-1 | TRBD2 | TRBV7-9
CASSFGTHDNEQFF | NA | TRBJ2-1 | NA | TRBV7-9
CASSEFGSNTEAFF | few | TRBJ1-1 | NA | TRBV28
CASSQLSSGGRTDTQYF | many | TRBJ2-3 | TRBD2 | TRBV3-1
CASSPPGTKETQYF | many | TRBJ2-5 | NA | TRBV28
CASSTRVLYSYEQYF | NA | TRBJ2-7 | NA | TRBV5-6
CASSYPMWAGVKINYEQFF | few | TRBJ2-1 | TRBD2 | TRBV6-6
CASSPLRLAGATGELYF | NA | TRBJ2-2 | TRBD2 | TRBV12-3/TRBV12-4
CASSQDRNSNQPQHF | many | TRBJ1-5 | NA | TRBV7-2
CASSVGPTGGFYNEQFF | few | TRBJ2-1 | NA | TRBV9
CASSATSGRARGTDTQYF | NA | TRBJ2-3 | TRBD2 | TRBV5-1
CASSTGGGSNQPQHF | few | TRBJ1-5 | NA | TRBV19
CASSLFTSGRAQYNEQFF | many | TRBJ2-1 | TRBD2 | TRBV7-6
CASSLDKGTYNEQFF | many | TRBJ2-1 | NA | TRBV18
CAIKDYNTDTQYF | NA | TRBJ2-3 | NA | TRBV10-3
CASSSDFRGGRRLNTEAFF | many | TRBJ1-1 | NA | TRBV11-2
CAIRDRQGNTGELFF | many | TRBJ2-2 | TRBD1 | TRBV10-3
CAWSLSGRTNEQFF | many | TRBJ2-1 | TRBD2 | TRBV30
CSARDRAGSWNEQYF | NA | TRBJ2-7 | NA | TRBV20-1
CSATIQGEFAYEQYF | many | TRBJ2-7 | NA | TRBV20-1
CASSGLFSRGTNEQYF | NA | TRBJ2-7 | NA | TRBV11-2
CATSDRDPSEQYF | NA | TRBJ2-7 | NA | TRBV24-1
CASSIREGEAFF | few | TRBJ1-1 | NA | TRBV19
CASSPWGTDTQYF | NA | TRBJ2-3 | NA | TRBV18